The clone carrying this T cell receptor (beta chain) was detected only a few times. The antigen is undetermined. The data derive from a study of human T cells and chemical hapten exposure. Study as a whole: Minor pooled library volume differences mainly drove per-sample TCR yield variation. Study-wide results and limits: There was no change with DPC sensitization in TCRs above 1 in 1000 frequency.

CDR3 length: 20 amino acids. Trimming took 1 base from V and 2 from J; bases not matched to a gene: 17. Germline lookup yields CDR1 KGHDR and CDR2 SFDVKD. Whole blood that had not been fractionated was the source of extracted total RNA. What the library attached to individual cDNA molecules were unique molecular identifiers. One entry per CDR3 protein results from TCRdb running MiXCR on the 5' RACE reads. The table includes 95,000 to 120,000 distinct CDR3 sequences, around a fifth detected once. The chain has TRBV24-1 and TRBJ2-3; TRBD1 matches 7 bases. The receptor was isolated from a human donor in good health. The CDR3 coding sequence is TGTGCCACCAGTGATTTCCACAACTACCGGGACAGCTCATACACAGATACGCAGTATTTT. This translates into CATSDFHNYRDSSYTDTQYF.